The rows below give T cell receptor beta chains drawn from one sample of a study of beta chain features in type 1 diabetes. TCRdb's table, derived via immunoSEQ multiplex PCR, lists solely in-frame clones and lacks some. Of more than 550,000 clones in the sample, 11% to 15% were seen once. Sequencing was performed on naive CD4+ T cells from blood. These receptors originate from a man aged 18 to 35 with type 1 diabetes. CDR3s include the opening cysteine and the closing phenylalanine or tryptophan. The D gene is left open where the match is weak. Where a row states a size, it is once, few, many or the class of an expanded clone; other rows omit it.

>TRBJ1-5|NA|NA|TRBV6-5
TGTGCCAGCAAGGCAGGAGGCAATCAGCCCCAGCATTTT
CASKAGGNQPQHF
>TRBJ2-7|TRBD2|NA|TRBV4-2
TGTGCCAGCAGCCAGGGGCTAGCGGGCGAGCAGTACTTC
CASSQGLAGEQYF
>TRBJ2-4|TRBD2|few|TRBV15
TGTGCCACCAGCATCGCGACTAGCGGGAAAAACATTCAGTACTTC
CATSIATSGKNIQYF
>TRBJ1-2|TRBD1|few|TRBV6-5
TGTGCCAGCAGACCTACAGGGGCGAATGGCTACACCTTC
CASRPTGANGYTF
>TRBJ1-5|NA|NA|TRBV28
TGTGCCAGCGCTCGGTCGGGTGCCCACCGCGCTCAGCCCCAGCATTTT
CASARSGAHRAQPQHF
>TRBJ2-1|TRBD1|NA|TRBV11-2
TGTGCCAGCAGCTCCCACAGGGGGAGGTCCTACAATGAGCAGTTCTTC
CASSSHRGRSYNEQFF
>TRBJ1-1|NA|NA|TRBV30
TGTGCCTGGAACCCGCAGCCGAACACTGAAGCTTTCTTT
CAWNPQPNTEAFF
>TRBJ2-7|NA|few|TRBV28
TGTGCCAGCAGCCGTGCCGGGACCGCGTGGATCTATGAGCAGTACTTC
CASSRAGTAWIYEQYF
>TRBJ2-1|NA|NA|TRBV7-6
TGTGCCAGCAGCTTAGCGTCGGTCGCCAATGAGCAGTTCTTC
CASSLASVANEQFF
>TRBJ2-1|TRBD1|NA|TRBV5-1
TGCGCCAGCAGTTCCGGGACAGGATCCTACAATGAGCAGTTCTTC
CASSSGTGSYNEQFF
>TRBJ1-6|NA|NA|TRBV5-4
TGTGCCAGCAGCCTCTACCCGGCAGGGGCCGTCGATTCACCCCTCCACTTT
CASSLYPAGAVDSPLHF
>TRBJ1-5|NA|NA|TRBV30
TGTGCCTGGGGCACAGCCGACAATCAGCCCCAGCATTTT
CAWGTADNQPQHF
>TRBJ1-1|NA|NA|TRBV9
TGTGCCAGCAGCGCTTCCACAGGGTTAGTAGCTTTCTTT
CASSASTGLVAFF
>TRBJ2-5|NA|NA|TRBV6-1
TGTGCCAGCAGACCAGGACGTATCCAAGAGACCCAGTACTTC
CASRPGRIQETQYF
>TRBJ2-7|TRBD2|NA|TRBV4-2
TGTGCCAGCAGCCAGAGCCATTCGGCGGGAGTGACGTACGAGCAGTACTTC
CASSQSHSAGVTYEQYF
>TRBJ2-7|TRBD1|few|TRBV16
TGTGCCAGCAGCCACTCGACAGGGCCCTACGAGCAGTACTTC
CASSHSTGPYEQYF
>TRBJ1-5|TRBD1|NA|TRBV7-9
TGTGCCAGCAGCTCACAGGGGGCGCGGGGTCAGCCCCAGCATTTT
CASSSQGARGQPQHF
>TRBJ1-2|TRBD1|NA|TRBV14
TGTGCCAGCAGCCAAGCCGGGACAGGGGGCAACTATGGCTACACCTTC
CASSQAGTGGNYGYTF
>TRBJ1-5|NA|few|TRBV5-1
TGCGCCAGCAGCTTGGACGGAGATAGCAATCAGCCCCAGCATTTT
CASSLDGDSNQPQHF
>TRBJ1-4|NA|NA|TRBV5-1
TGCGCCAGCAGCTTGGTGGGGGACGGAGAAAAACTGTTTTTT
CASSLVGDGEKLFF
>TRBJ2-1|NA|few|TRBV30
TGTGCCTGGGGCCCGGCAGCGTCTTACAATGAGCAGTTCTTC
CAWGPAASYNEQFF
>TRBJ1-4|TRBD1|few|TRBV28
TGTGCCAGCAGCATTCCGGGACAGGGCTCTGAAAAACTGTTTTTT
CASSIPGQGSEKLFF
>TRBJ1-2|TRBD1|NA|TRBV28
TGTGCCAGCAAGTTTATGGATGACAGGGGGCTTGATGGCTACACCTTC
CASKFMDDRGLDGYTF
>TRBJ2-7|NA|few|TRBV28
TGTGCCAGCAGTTACCCGGCCGCCCCCTACGAGCAGTACTTC
CASSYPAAPYEQYF
>TRBJ2-7|TRBD2|NA|TRBV6-1
TGTGCCAGCAGTGAAAGTTACAGCGGGAGGGCCGTGCAGTACTTC
CASSESYSGRAVQYF
>TRBJ1-1|NA|NA|TRBV7-2
TGTGCCAGCAGCTTACAGGGAGACACTGAAGCTTTCTTT
CASSLQGDTEAFF
>TRBJ2-6|NA|NA|TRBV14
TGTGCCAGCAGCCCGAGCTCTGGGGCCAACGTCCTGACTTTC
CASSPSSGANVLTF
>TRBJ2-1|TRBD1|NA|TRBV11-1
TGTGCCAGCAGCTTATCGGGACAGTGGAGCTCCTACAATGAGCAGTTCTTC
CASSLSGQWSSYNEQFF
>TRBJ2-3|NA|few|TRBV2
TGTGCCAGCAGTGTGGGGGGACCCCGCACAGATACGCAGTATTTT
CASSVGGPRTDTQYF
>TRBJ2-5|TRBD2|few|TRBV6-6
TGTGCCAGCAGTTGGGGAGGGTCAACTCTAGAGACCCAGTACTTC
CASSWGGSTLETQYF
>TRBJ2-7|NA|few|TRBV4-1
TGCGCCAGCAGCCTCAGTTCGCCCTACGAGCAGTACTTC
CASSLSSPYEQYF
>TRBJ1-2|NA|few|TRBV5-1
TGCGCCAGCAGCTCCCATATCCGGACAGATCTAGGTGGCTACACCTTC
CASSSHIRTDLGGYTF
>TRBJ2-1|NA|NA|TRBV29-1
TGCAGCGTTTCAAAGGAAAATGAGCAGTTCTTC
CSVSKENEQFF
>TRBJ1-5|NA|few|TRBV4-3
TGCGCCAGCAGCCAAGGTAATAATCAGCCCCAGCATTTT
CASSQGNNQPQHF
>TRBJ1-5|NA|NA|TRBV6-6
TGTGCCAGCAGCCCCGACTTGATTAGCAATCAGCCCCAGCATTTT
CASSPDLISNQPQHF
>TRBJ2-7|NA|NA|TRBV11-3
TGTGCCAGCAGCTTAGTCGGCTCCTACGAGCAGTACTTC
CASSLVGSYEQYF
>TRBJ2-5|NA|NA|TRBV10-2
TGCGCCAGCGGGGGGGCCCCCCAAGAGACCCAGTACTTC
CASGGAPQETQYF
>TRBJ2-1|NA|NA|TRBV5-4
TGTGCCAGCAGCTTGGATGTCGGGGGGCACTACAATGAGCAGTTCTTC
CASSLDVGGHYNEQFF
>TRBJ1-1|TRBD1|once|TRBV11-2
TGTGCCAGCAGCTCCGGGATGACAGGGACCCGTGAAGCTTTCTTT
CASSSGMTGTREAFF
>TRBJ2-1|TRBD1|NA|TRBV25-1
TGTGCCAGCAGTGGGACAGGGTCCTACAATGAGCAGTTCTTC
CASSGTGSYNEQFF